This T cell receptor beta chain derives from a study of OX40 agonist ivuxolimab in advanced cancers. Using immunoSEQ multiplex PCR, the repertoire was profiled, and TCRdb retains in-frame clones only, with some absent. The sample includes tens of thousands of clones, 88% seen only once; the top ten take about 4%. Whole-study findings and limits: The antigens recognized by the expanded peripheral T cells, that is their antigen specificity, were not determined. Compared with CD4+, CD8+ T cells on average had more expanded clones.

Regarding this clone: The antigen is undetermined.

Germline V gives CDR1 LNHDA, CDR2 SQIVND (reference sequence). Trimming took off 8 bases at V and 6 bases at J, with 17 bases between the two ends. This CDR3 has 14 residues. The sequencing here drew on CD4+ or CD8+ T cells sorted from blood, taken in a trial of the OX40 agonist ivuxolimab. The rearrangement joins TRBV19 to TRBJ1-5; D may be TRBD1 (5 bases). The sequence was obtained from an adult with an advanced solid tumor such as melanoma, head and neck, liver or kidney cancer. CDR3: CASSSQGLGQPQHF. The CDR3 region has the DNA TGTGCCAGTTCGTCCCAGGGTTTAGGTCAGCCCCAGCATTTT.